This is a list of T cell receptor beta chains from one sample in a study of OX40 agonist ivuxolimab in advanced cancers. The repertoire was sequenced with immunoSEQ multiplex PCR; TCRdb's copy has only in-frame clones and lacks some. The sample records tens of thousands of clones, around 85% being singletons. The specimen comprised CD4+ or CD8+ T cells sorted from blood, sampled in a trial of the OX40 agonist ivuxolimab. The receptors shown here come from an adult with an advanced solid tumor such as melanoma, head and neck, liver or kidney cancer. Each CDR3 is given with its conserved first and last residue. A D gene is named only where the DNA matches it firmly. Size is stated for part of the rows, as once, few or many counts, or as a class when the clone is expanded.

clone size,J gene,V gene,D gene,CDR3 DNA,CDR3 protein
-,TRBJ2-6,TRBV28,-,TGTGCCAGCAGTTTATGGGGGTTTCGGGTTCCTGGGGCCAACGTCCTGACTTTC,CASSLWGFRVPGANVLTF
-,TRBJ2-1,TRBV7-2,-,TGTGCCAGCAGCTCCGGCTGGAATGAGCAGTTCTTC,CASSSGWNEQFF
few,TRBJ1-5,TRBV6-5,-,TGTGCCAGCAGCCTAGGTGGGGGTAGGCAGCCCCAGCATTTT,CASSLGGGRQPQHF
-,TRBJ2-7,TRBV5-4,TRBD1,TGTGCCAGCAGCCCCCCCGGGACAGGGCTCTACGAGCAGTACTTC,CASSPPGTGLYEQYF
-,TRBJ1-1,TRBV6-1,-,TGTGCCAGCAGTGACGTGTTCGCTGAAGCTTTCTTT,CASSDVFAEAFF
few,TRBJ2-1,TRBV5-1,TRBD1,TGCGCCAGCAGCTTGGAACCGGGACAGGGGTGGAATGAGCAGTTCTTC,CASSLEPGQGWNEQFF
-,TRBJ2-7,TRBV27,TRBD1,TGTGCCAGCAGTTTGGACAGGCGATCCTACGAGCAGTACTTC,CASSLDRRSYEQYF
once,TRBJ2-4,TRBV28,-,TGTGCCACTCGAACGGGCGAGGCCAAAAACATTCAGTACTTC,CATRTGEAKNIQYF
-,TRBJ1-6,TRBV6-1,TRBD1,TGTGCCAGCGCAAGGACAGGGGGCTATAATTCACCCCTCCACTTT,CASARTGGYNSPLHF
-,TRBJ2-5,TRBV5-6,-,TGTGCCAGCAGCTTGTATAGCCAAGAGACCCAGTACTTC,CASSLYSQETQYF